The 25 T cell receptor beta chains below were found in one sample sequenced in a study of blood T cell repertoires in COVID-19. Sequencing used immunoSEQ multiplex PCR; TCRdb keeps in-frame clones, though not all of them. The table shows 200,000 to 300,000 clones, with about nine tenths occurring only once. Sequencing input: PBMCs or T cells enriched from blood (not recorded which). All receptors come from a woman younger than 35 who had recovered from COVID-19.

The V call is TRBV4-1, the J call TRBJ1-4; TRBD1 matches 7 bases. The junction had 9 bases not matched to a gene; V was cut back by 2 bases and J by 0 bases. The V gene's germline CDR1 is MGHRA and CDR2 YSYEKL. The CDR3 is made up of 18 amino acids. The CDR3 protein is CASSQSGQSLATNEKLFF. The CDR3 DNA reads as TGCGCCAGCAGCCAATCGGGACAGTCCCTTGCAACTAATGAAAAACTGTTTTTT.

The chain employs TRBV11-3 and TRBJ1-1; D call uncertain. V was pared by 0 bases and J by 0 bases, with 5 bases between. Germline V gene lookup returns CDR1 SGHNT and CDR2 YENEEA. This CDR3 has 14 residues. The CDR3 loop is CASSLEGMNTEAFF. CDR3 nucleotide sequence: TGTGCCAGCAGCTTAGAGGGCATGAACACTGAAGCTTTCTTT. Full variable domain (outside the CDR3, taken from reference TRBV11-3 and TRBJ1-1): EAGVVQSPRYKIIEKKQPVAFWCNPISGHNTLYWYLQNLGQGPELLIRYENEEAVDDSQLPKDRFSAERLKGVDSTLKIQPAELGDSAVYLCASSLEGMNTEAFFGQGTRLTVV.

This sequence joins TRBV18 and TRBJ2-7; D is possibly TRBD2 (5 bases). CDR1 and CDR2 (germline): KGHSH, LQKENI. CDR3 length equals 14 residues. V lost 0 bases to trimming and J lost 0 bases, with 6 bases between them. The CDR3 sequence is CASSPPAGSYEQYF. The CDR3, as DNA: TGTGCCAGCTCACCACCGGCGGGCTCCTACGAGCAGTACTTC.

As to this clone: This CDR3 is also generated by other DNA sequences in the sample. This chain links TRBV7-6 with TRBJ1-1; 7 nucleotides agree with TRBD1. The CDR3 consists of 12 residues. Unmatched junction bases numbered 4, after V lost 6 bases and J lost 6 bases. Germline-derived CDR1 and CDR2 are SGHVS and FNYEAQ. The CDR3 nucleotides read TGTGCCAGCAGTAGCCAGGGGGCTGAAGCTTTCTTT. It yields the protein CASSSQGAEAFF. The entire variable domain, with the rest obtained from reference TRBV7-6 and TRBJ1-1, is as follows: GAGVSQSPRYKVTKRGQDVALRCDPISGHVSLYWYRQALGQGPEFLTYFNYEAQQDKSGLPNDRFSAERPEGSISTLTIQRTEQRDSAMYRCASSSQGAEAFFGQGTRLTVV.

This chain uses TRBV19 with TRBJ1-4, with D hard to call. V was cut by 3 bases and J by 3 bases, with 8 bases left in between. This CDR3 has 14 amino acids. Germline loops: CDR1 LNHDA, CDR2 SQIVND (reference sequence). Here the CDR3 reads CASSIGQSNEKLFF. The CDR3 DNA sequence: TGTGCCAGTAGTATTGGTCAGTCTAATGAAAAACTGTTTTTT.

This clone was observed a single time. The genes are TRBV19 and TRBJ1-5; possible D gene TRBD1, 5 bases. V shed 1 base and J shed 5 bases, with 9 bases lying between them. The V gene's germline CDR1 is LNHDA and CDR2 SQIVND (reference sequence). The CDR3 runs to 14 residues. CDR3: CASSIGGDHQPQHF. DNA for the CDR3: TGTGCCAGTAGTATAGGCGGGGACCATCAGCCCCAGCATTTT.

V usage is TRBV3-1 (or the pseudogene TRBV3-2) and J usage is TRBJ2-2, with 9 bases fitting TRBD2. This CDR3 is built from 17 residues. Germline V lookup: CDR1 LGHDT, CDR2 YNNKEL (reference sequence). Trimming removed 11 bases from V and 0 bases from J; junction bases left unmatched: 13. The CDR3 bases are TGTGCCCGCGCCCCTAGCGGGGAAACCGCGAACACCGGGGAGCTGTTTTTT. It encodes CARAPSGETANTGELFF.

The rearrangement uses TRBV5-1 and TRBJ1-2, with 7 bases fitting TRBD1. This CDR3 has 15 residues. Looked up from germline, CDR1 is SGHRS and CDR2 is YFSETQ. J gave up 4 bases and V 2 bases, and 8 bases lay outside the gene matches. CDR3 sequence: CASSLTGDSLYGYTF. As DNA, the CDR3 is TGCGCCAGCAGCTTAACAGGGGACAGCCTCTATGGCTACACCTTC.

In its sample, this clone was seen once. This chain joins TRBV10-3 and TRBJ2-5, with 9 bases lining up with TRBD1. The CDR3 is 15 amino acids. CDR1 is ENHRY and CDR2 is SYGVKD in the germline V gene. V was pared by 2 bases and J by 5 bases, with 6 bases of the junction left unmatched. As DNA, the CDR3 is TGTGCCATCAGTGAGGTCTGGGACAGGGTGGAGACCCAGTACTTC. This translates into CAISEVWDRVETQYF.

This clone was counted once. Here the CDR3 DNA reads TGTGCCAGCAGTTACTACCGCCTAGCAAATTCACCCCTCCACTTT. This codes for CASSYYRLANSPLHF. This chain joins TRBV6-2 or TRBV6-3 and TRBJ1-6, with D hard to call. There are 15 residues in the CDR3. V was pared by 1 base and J by 7 bases, with 11 bases between. Germline values: CDR1 MNHEY, CDR2 SVGEGT.

V and J are TRBV7-2 and TRBJ2-1; the match to TRBD2 covers 12 bases. J was trimmed by 6 bases and V by 6 bases; bases with no gene match: 6. Germline V lookup: CDR1 SGHTA, CDR2 FQGNSA. This CDR3 region has 15 residues. This CDR3 is CASSLAGGPGNEQFF. The CDR3 nucleotides are TGTGCCAGCAGTCTAGCGGGGGGGCCGGGCAATGAGCAGTTCTTC.

The chain carries TRBV27 and TRBJ1-5, with TRBD1 matching 7 bases. The V gene end was trimmed by 5 bases and the J gene end by 6 bases; junction bases not matched to a gene: 7. Germline assignment: CDR1 MNHEY and CDR2 SMNVEV (reference sequence). The CDR3 sequence is 14 residues long. The chain's CDR3 is CASSIRQGGQPQHF. In DNA, the CDR3 is TGTGCCAGCAGTATACGACAGGGTGGTCAGCCCCAGCATTTT.

This clone came up once. The rearrangement links TRBV7-9 to TRBJ1-4; 10 bases fit TRBD1. In germline, CDR1 is SEHNR, CDR2 FQNEAQ (reference sequence). The CDR3 contains 15 residues. The ends lost 5 bases at V and 5 bases at J; junction bases unmatched: 5. The CDR3, as DNA: TGTGCCAGCAGCCAAGGGACAGGGGAGAATGAAAAACTGTTTTTT. It specifies CASSQGTGENEKLFF. The full variable domain, with the rest looked up from reference TRBV7-9 and TRBJ1-4, is DTGVSQNPRHKITKRGQNVTFRCDPISEHNRLYWYRQTLGQGPEFLTYFQNEAQLEKSRLLSDRFSAERPKGSFSTLEIQRTEQGDSAMYLCASSQGTGENEKLFFGSGTQLSVL.

The chain carries TRBV29-1 and TRBJ1-1; possible D gene TRBD1, 6 bases. The V gene lost 0 bases and the J gene lost 6 bases, with 17 bases spanning the gap. The V gene's germline CDR1 is SQVTM and CDR2 ANQGSEA. This CDR3 contains 15 residues. In nucleotides, the CDR3 is TGCAGCGTTGAAGACATTGACAGGCCCAGCGCTGAAGCTTTCTTT. This encodes CSVEDIDRPSAEAFF.

V gene TRBV18 combines with J gene TRBJ1-4; possible D gene TRBD1, 6 bases. V lost 6 bases to trimming and J lost 8 bases, with 13 bases between them. The CDR3 runs 13 residues. Germline values: CDR1 KGHSH, CDR2 LQKENI. In DNA, the CDR3 is TGTGCCAGCTCCAGCATCACAGGGGAAAAACTGTTTTTT. Encoded protein: CASSSITGEKLFF. The full variable domain, its missing parts supplied by reference TRBV18 and TRBJ1-4, is NAGVMQNPRHLVRRRGQEARLRCSPMKGHSHVYWYRQLPEEGLKFMVYLQKENIIDESGMPKERFSAEFPKEGPSILRIQQVVRGDSAAYFCASSSITGEKLFFGSGTQLSVL.

To note about this clone: Other DNA sequences in this specimen translate into the identical CDR3. The chain couples TRBV3-1 (or the pseudogene TRBV3-2) to TRBJ1-5; no firm D call. CDR3 length equals 14 residues. CDR1 is LGHDT and CDR2 is YNNKEL in the germline V gene (reference sequence). Deletions cut 0 bases from V and 4 bases from J, with 7 bases between. The CDR3 nucleotides are TGTGCCAGCAGCCAAGATGCGGGTAATCAGCCCCAGCATTTT. Protein product: CASSQDAGNQPQHF.

The rearrangement uses TRBV7-3 and TRBJ2-2, with D possibly matching TRBD1 (5 bases). Trimming shortened V by 0 bases and J by 6 bases, and 8 bases separated the two germline ends. The CDR3 runs to 14 residues. The V gene's germline CDR1 is SGHTA and CDR2 FQGTGA. For the CDR3, the DNA is TGTGCCAGCAGCTTAACAGGGGCTGCCGGGGAGCTGTTTTTT. This encodes CASSLTGAAGELFF.

This clone was found a few times. The chain employs TRBV5-4 and TRBJ2-5, with D perhaps TRBD2 (7 bases). Trimming stripped 4 bases from V and 4 bases from J, with 14 bases between. The V gene's germline CDR1 is SGHNT and CDR2 YYREEE (reference sequence). The CDR3 has 14 residues. This CDR3 is CASSRWGGLETQYF. The CDR3 bases are TGTGCCAGCAGCCGGTGGGGGGGGCTAGAGACCCAGTACTTC.

The chain uses TRBV4-3 and TRBJ2-7; 8 bases line up with TRBD1. Trimming took 3 bases from V and 4 from J; bases not matched to a gene: 11. From germline, CDR1 is LGHNA and CDR2 YSLEER. The CDR3 is 16 amino acids. The CDR3 bases are TGCGCCAGCAGCCATTCCGCGACAGGGGACGTTTACGAGCAGTACTTC. Protein sequence: CASSHSATGDVYEQYF.

This rearrangement joins TRBV7-2 to TRBJ2-7, with 7 bases lining up with TRBD1. The CDR3 is 13 amino acids. From germline, CDR1 is SGHTA and CDR2 FQGNSA. The ends lost 7 bases at V and 1 base at J; junction bases unmatched: 4. CDR3 DNA sequence: TGTGCCAGCACCGGGACAGAGTCCTACGAGCAGTACTTC. Protein: CASTGTESYEQYF.

This chain links TRBV7-9 with TRBJ1-2, with D perhaps TRBD1 (5 bases). Germline-derived CDR1 and CDR2 are SEHNR and FQNEAQ (reference sequence). V gave up 4 bases and J gave up 7 bases, with 16 bases separating them. This CDR3 region has 14 residues. The chain's CDR3 is CASSSQGNPSGYTF. The CDR3 DNA is TGTGCCAGCAGCTCCCAGGGTAATCCGAGTGGCTACACCTTC. Based on the CDR3 plus reference TRBV7-9 and TRBJ1-2, the full variable domain is DTGVSQNPRHKITKRGQNVTFRCDPISEHNRLYWYRQTLGQGPEFLTYFQNEAQLEKSRLLSDRFSAERPKGSFSTLEIQRTEQGDSAMYLCASSSQGNPSGYTFGSGTRLTVV.

The CDR3 nucleotides are TGTGCCAGCAGCCAAGCTATGACAGGGATTCCTGGCTACACCTTC. This encodes CASSQAMTGIPGYTF. The V call is TRBV3-1 (or the pseudogene TRBV3-2), the J call TRBJ1-2; 7 bases are shared with TRBD1. V lost 1 base, J lost 7 bases, and 9 bases stayed unmatched. This CDR3 has 15 residues. The V gene's germline CDR1 is LGHDT and CDR2 YNNKEL (reference sequence).

The rearrangement links TRBV3-1 (or the pseudogene TRBV3-2) to TRBJ2-2, with 7 bases lining up with TRBD2. The germline V gene has CDR1 LGHDT and CDR2 YNNKEL (reference sequence). With V trimmed by 6 bases and J by 7 bases, 2 bases remained unmatched. The CDR3 has 12 residues. This CDR3 reads CASSSGGGELFF. CDR3 bases: TGTGCCAGCAGTTCGGGGGGCGGGGAGCTGTTTTTT.

The V call is TRBV3-1 (or the pseudogene TRBV3-2), the J call TRBJ2-1; a weak D match, TRBD2 (5 bases). Trimming cost V 4 bases and J 8 bases, with 15 bases left between them. This CDR3 spans 14 amino acids. Germline CDR1 and CDR2: LGHDT and YNNKEL (reference sequence). CDR3 in DNA: TGTGCCAGCAGCCGAGATCCTCCGGAGGATGAGCAGTTCTTC. Translated, it gives CASSRDPPEDEQFF.

The chain employs TRBV9 and TRBJ2-1; 9 nucleotides align to TRBD1. V was pared by 3 bases and J by 6 bases, with 13 bases of the junction left unmatched. The CDR3 sequence is 17 residues long. Germline V gives CDR1 SGDLS, CDR2 YYNGEE. The CDR3 loop is CASSAIPGQGIPNEQFF. In nucleotides, the CDR3 is TGTGCCAGCAGCGCGATTCCGGGACAGGGTATCCCCAATGAGCAGTTCTTC. Combining the CDR3 with reference TRBV9 and TRBJ2-1 gives the whole variable domain DSGVTQTPKHLITATGQRVTLRCSPRSGDLSVYWYQQSLDQGLQFLIQYYNGEERAKGNILERFSAQQFPDLHSELNLSSLELGDSALYFCASSAIPGQGIPNEQFFGPGTRLTVL.